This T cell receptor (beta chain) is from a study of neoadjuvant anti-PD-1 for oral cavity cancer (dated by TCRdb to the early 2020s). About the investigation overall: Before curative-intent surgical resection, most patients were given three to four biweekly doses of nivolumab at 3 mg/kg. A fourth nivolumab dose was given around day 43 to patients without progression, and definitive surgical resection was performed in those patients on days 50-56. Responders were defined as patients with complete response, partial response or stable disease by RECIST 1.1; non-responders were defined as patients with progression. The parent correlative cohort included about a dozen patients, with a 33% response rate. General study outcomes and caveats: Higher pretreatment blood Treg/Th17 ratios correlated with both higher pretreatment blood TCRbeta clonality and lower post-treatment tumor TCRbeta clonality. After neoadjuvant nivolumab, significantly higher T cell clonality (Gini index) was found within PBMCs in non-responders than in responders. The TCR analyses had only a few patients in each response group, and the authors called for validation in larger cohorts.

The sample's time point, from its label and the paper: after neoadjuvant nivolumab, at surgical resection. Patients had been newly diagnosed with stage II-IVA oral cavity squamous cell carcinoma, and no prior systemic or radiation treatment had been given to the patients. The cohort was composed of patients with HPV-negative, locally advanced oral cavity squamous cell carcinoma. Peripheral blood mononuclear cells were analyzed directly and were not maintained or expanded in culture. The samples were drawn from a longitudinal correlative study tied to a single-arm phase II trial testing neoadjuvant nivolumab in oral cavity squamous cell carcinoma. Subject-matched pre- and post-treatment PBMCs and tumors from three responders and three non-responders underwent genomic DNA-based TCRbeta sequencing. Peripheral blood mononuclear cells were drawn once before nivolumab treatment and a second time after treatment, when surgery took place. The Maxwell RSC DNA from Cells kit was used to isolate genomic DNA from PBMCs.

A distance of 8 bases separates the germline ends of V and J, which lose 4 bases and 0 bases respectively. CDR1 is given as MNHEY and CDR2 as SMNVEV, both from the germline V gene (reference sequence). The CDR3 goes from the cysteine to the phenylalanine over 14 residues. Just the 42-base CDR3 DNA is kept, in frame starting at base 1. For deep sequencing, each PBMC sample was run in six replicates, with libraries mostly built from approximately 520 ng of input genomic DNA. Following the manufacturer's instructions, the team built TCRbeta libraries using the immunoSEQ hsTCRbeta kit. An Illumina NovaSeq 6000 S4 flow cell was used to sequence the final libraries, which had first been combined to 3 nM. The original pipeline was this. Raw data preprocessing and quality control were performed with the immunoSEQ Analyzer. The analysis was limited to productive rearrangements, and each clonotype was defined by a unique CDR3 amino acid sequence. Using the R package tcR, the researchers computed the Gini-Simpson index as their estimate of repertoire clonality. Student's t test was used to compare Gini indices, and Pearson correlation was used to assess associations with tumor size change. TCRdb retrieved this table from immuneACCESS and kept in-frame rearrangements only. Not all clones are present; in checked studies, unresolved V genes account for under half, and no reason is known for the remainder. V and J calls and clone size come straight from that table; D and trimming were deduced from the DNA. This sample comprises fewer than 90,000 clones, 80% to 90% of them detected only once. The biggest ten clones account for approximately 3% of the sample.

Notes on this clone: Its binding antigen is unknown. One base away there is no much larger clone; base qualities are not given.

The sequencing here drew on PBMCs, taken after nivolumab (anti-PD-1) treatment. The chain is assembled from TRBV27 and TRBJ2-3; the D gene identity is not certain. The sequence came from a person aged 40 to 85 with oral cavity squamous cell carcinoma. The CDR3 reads CASSSRLSTDTQYF. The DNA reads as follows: TGTGCCAGCAGTTCAAGACTTAGCACAGATACGCAGTATTTT.